These T cell receptor beta chains were read from a single sample in a study of CD8 T cells in ankylosing spondylitis. MiXCR, applied by TCRdb to the 5' RACE reads, yields one record per CDR3 protein. The sample contains about 360,000 distinct CDR3 sequences, approximately 14% of which appear only once. The sample was blood, either unsorted or a sorted T cell fraction (not recorded which). The receptors were gathered from a male donor with ankylosing spondylitis or in good health (not recorded which). Each CDR3 is given with its conserved first and last residue. Each record gives: J gene, D gene, V gene, clone size, CDR3 DNA, CDR3 protein. A D gene is named only where the DNA matches it firmly. Expanded clones are given a class, and other clones once, few, many or no size at all.

j_gene: TRBJ2-2
d_gene: -
v_gene: TRBV10-3
abundance: -
CDR3nt: TGTGCCATCAGCGCTGCAGGAGGTTATACCGGGGAGCTGTTTTTT
CDR3aa: CAISAAGGYTGELFF

j_gene: TRBJ2-1
d_gene: TRBD1
v_gene: TRBV5-1
abundance: -
CDR3nt: TGCGCCAGCAGCTCCCTTGGACCCGGACAGGGTGGGTACAATGAGCAGTTCTTC
CDR3aa: CASSSLGPGQGGYNEQFF

j_gene: TRBJ2-2
d_gene: -
v_gene: TRBV29-1
abundance: -
CDR3nt: TGCAGCGTTGATAGAGGGTTCGGGGAGCTGTTTTTT
CDR3aa: CSVDRGFGELFF

j_gene: TRBJ1-1
d_gene: -
v_gene: TRBV29-1
abundance: few
CDR3nt: TGCAGCGTTGACAGTATGAACACTGAAGCTTTCTTT
CDR3aa: CSVDSMNTEAFF

j_gene: TRBJ2-7
d_gene: -
v_gene: TRBV30
abundance: -
CDR3nt: TGTGCCTGGAGTGTAGGACAGAGATTCACCTACGAGCAGTACTTC
CDR3aa: CAWSVGQRFTYEQYF

j_gene: TRBJ1-6
d_gene: TRBD1
v_gene: TRBV5-1
abundance: few
CDR3nt: TGCGCCAGCAGCTTAACCGGGACAGAAAATTCACCCCTCCACTTT
CDR3aa: CASSLTGTENSPLHF

j_gene: TRBJ1-2
d_gene: -
v_gene: TRBV20-1
abundance: -
CDR3nt: TGCAGTGCTCTGCGTTGGGGAGACTATGGCTACACCTTC
CDR3aa: CSALRWGDYGYTF

j_gene: TRBJ2-3
d_gene: TRBD1
v_gene: TRBV24-1
abundance: -
CDR3nt: TGTGCCACCAGTGATTTTGACAGGGCCACAGATACGCAGTATTTT
CDR3aa: CATSDFDRATDTQYF

j_gene: TRBJ2-7
d_gene: TRBD2
v_gene: TRBV12-3/TRBV12-4
abundance: -
CDR3nt: TGTGCCAGCAGACGGGGGGGTTCCCCCTACGAGCAGTACTTC
CDR3aa: CASRRGGSPYEQYF

j_gene: TRBJ2-3
d_gene: -
v_gene: TRBV10-1
abundance: -
CDR3nt: TGCGCCAGCAGTGAGTTCTCCGGGACAGATACGCAGTATTTT
CDR3aa: CASSEFSGTDTQYF

j_gene: TRBJ2-7
d_gene: -
v_gene: TRBV18
abundance: -
CDR3nt: TGTGCCAGCTCACCACCCGGTGGGAGAATATACGAGCAGTACTTC
CDR3aa: CASSPPGGRIYEQYF

j_gene: TRBJ2-3
d_gene: -
v_gene: TRBV5-1
abundance: -
CDR3nt: TGCGCCAGCAGCTTGACGGCTCCCGGTGCAGATACGCAGTATTTT
CDR3aa: CASSLTAPGADTQYF

j_gene: TRBJ2-5
d_gene: -
v_gene: TRBV5-1
abundance: -
CDR3nt: TGCGCCAGCAGCAGGTACCAAGAGACCCAGTACTTC
CDR3aa: CASSRYQETQYF

j_gene: TRBJ2-2
d_gene: -
v_gene: TRBV11-2
abundance: -
CDR3nt: TGTGCCAGCAGCTTAGATGGGTTCGGGAGCACCGGGGAGCTGTTTTTT
CDR3aa: CASSLDGFGSTGELFF

j_gene: TRBJ2-1
d_gene: -
v_gene: TRBV9
abundance: -
CDR3nt: TGTGCCAGCAGCGTAGCAGCCTGGGAGTCCAATGAGCAGTTCTTC
CDR3aa: CASSVAAWESNEQFF

j_gene: TRBJ2-3
d_gene: -
v_gene: TRBV5-1
abundance: -
CDR3nt: TGCGCCAGCAGCTTGGTGGGCAGGGACACAGATACGCAGTATTTT
CDR3aa: CASSLVGRDTDTQYF

j_gene: TRBJ2-5
d_gene: -
v_gene: TRBV30
abundance: -
CDR3nt: TGTGCCTGGAGTGGAGGACTGCAAGAGACCCAGTACTTC
CDR3aa: CAWSGGLQETQYF

j_gene: TRBJ1-5
d_gene: -
v_gene: TRBV6-1
abundance: -
CDR3nt: TGTGCCAGCAGTCCCCTGCCGGCGGGAGAGAAACAGCCCCAGCATTTT
CDR3aa: CASSPLPAGEKQPQHF

j_gene: TRBJ2-3
d_gene: TRBD2
v_gene: TRBV20-1
abundance: -
CDR3nt: TGCAGTGCTAGAGTAGGGACTAGCCCGATTGCGCAGTATTTT
CDR3aa: CSARVGTSPIAQYF

j_gene: TRBJ1-4
d_gene: -
v_gene: TRBV3-1
abundance: many
CDR3nt: TGTGCCAGCAGCCAACGGATGATGGGTGAAAAACTGTTTTTT
CDR3aa: CASSQRMMGEKLFF

j_gene: TRBJ2-2
d_gene: -
v_gene: TRBV4-1
abundance: -
CDR3nt: TGCGCCAGCAGCCAAGGACGAGCAAACACCGGGGAGCTGTTTTTT
CDR3aa: CASSQGRANTGELFF

j_gene: TRBJ2-6
d_gene: -
v_gene: TRBV7-9
abundance: -
CDR3nt: TGTGCCAGCAGCTTGGAGGTTCCTGGGGCCAACGTCCTGACTTTC
CDR3aa: CASSLEVPGANVLTF

j_gene: TRBJ1-4
d_gene: -
v_gene: TRBV5-1
abundance: -
CDR3nt: TGCGCCAGCAGCCCATTTACAGGGACGGATAATGAAAAACTGTTTTTT
CDR3aa: CASSPFTGTDNEKLFF

j_gene: TRBJ2-2
d_gene: -
v_gene: TRBV9
abundance: few
CDR3nt: TGTGCCAGCAGCGTAGGAGCAGGTTTGGTTGGCGGGGAGCTGTTTTTT
CDR3aa: CASSVGAGLVGGELFF

j_gene: TRBJ2-1
d_gene: TRBD1
v_gene: TRBV3-1
abundance: -
CDR3nt: TGTGCCAGCAGCCGGGGACAGGGGTCAGAGCAGTTCTTC
CDR3aa: CASSRGQGSEQFF

j_gene: TRBJ2-1
d_gene: TRBD1
v_gene: TRBV6-1
abundance: -
CDR3nt: TGTGCCAGCAGCCCCGGGACAGGGCCCTGGAATGAGCAGTTCTTC
CDR3aa: CASSPGTGPWNEQFF

j_gene: TRBJ1-5
d_gene: -
v_gene: TRBV11-2
abundance: -
CDR3nt: TGTGCCAGCAGCTTAGATCCGGGGTTCAATCAGCCCCAGCATTTT
CDR3aa: CASSLDPGFNQPQHF

j_gene: TRBJ1-2
d_gene: -
v_gene: TRBV7-2
abundance: -
CDR3nt: TGTGCCAGCAGCTTAACCGGGATGCGGCATGGCTACACCTTC
CDR3aa: CASSLTGMRHGYTF

j_gene: TRBJ2-3
d_gene: TRBD2
v_gene: TRBV5-1
abundance: -
CDR3nt: TGCGCCAGCAGCTTGTATCCCCCGGGGGGGGGCACAGATACGCAGTATTTT
CDR3aa: CASSLYPPGGGTDTQYF

j_gene: TRBJ1-1
d_gene: -
v_gene: TRBV6-5
abundance: many
CDR3nt: TGTGCCAGCAGTTACTCGAAGTTGGGGGTCACTGAAGCTTTCTTT
CDR3aa: CASSYSKLGVTEAFF

j_gene: TRBJ2-7
d_gene: -
v_gene: TRBV2
abundance: -
CDR3nt: TGTGCCAGCACCAAGGGGGGGACCTATTCCTACGAGCAGTACTTC
CDR3aa: CASTKGGTYSYEQYF

j_gene: TRBJ2-5
d_gene: -
v_gene: TRBV29-1
abundance: many
CDR3nt: TGCAGCGTGGGGGAGACCCAGTACTTC
CDR3aa: CSVGETQYF

j_gene: TRBJ1-5
d_gene: -
v_gene: TRBV12-3/TRBV12-4
abundance: many
CDR3nt: TGTGCCAGCAACACTCTGGGGGGGGTTCAGCCCCAGCATTTT
CDR3aa: CASNTLGGVQPQHF

j_gene: TRBJ2-5
d_gene: -
v_gene: TRBV7-2
abundance: -
CDR3nt: TGTGCCAGCAGCACGCTAGCGTTTGGGGAGACCCAGTACTTC
CDR3aa: CASSTLAFGETQYF

j_gene: TRBJ2-5
d_gene: -
v_gene: TRBV5-1
abundance: few
CDR3nt: TGCGCCAGCAGCTTGGAGACGACTTCCGAGACCCAGTACTTC
CDR3aa: CASSLETTSETQYF

j_gene: TRBJ2-3
d_gene: -
v_gene: TRBV10-3
abundance: many
CDR3nt: TGTGCCATCAGTGAGTCGGGGGGTCTGGATACGCAGTATTTT
CDR3aa: CAISESGGLDTQYF

j_gene: TRBJ2-3
d_gene: -
v_gene: TRBV5-4
abundance: -
CDR3nt: TGTGCCAGCAGCTTGGTTGGGGTAGATACGCAGTATTTT
CDR3aa: CASSLVGVDTQYF

j_gene: TRBJ2-1
d_gene: -
v_gene: TRBV5-1
abundance: few
CDR3nt: TGCGCCAGCAGCTTGGAGGGGATCGCCTACAATGAGCAGTTCTTC
CDR3aa: CASSLEGIAYNEQFF

j_gene: TRBJ2-3
d_gene: TRBD2
v_gene: TRBV5-1
abundance: many
CDR3nt: TGCGCCAGCAGCTTGGTCGGGAGGGGAAGCACAGATACGCAGTATTTT
CDR3aa: CASSLVGRGSTDTQYF

j_gene: TRBJ2-7
d_gene: TRBD1
v_gene: TRBV5-1
abundance: -
CDR3nt: TGCGCCAGCAGCTTGGAATACAGGGGTGAGCAGTACTTC
CDR3aa: CASSLEYRGEQYF

j_gene: TRBJ2-5
d_gene: TRBD2
v_gene: TRBV19
abundance: -
CDR3nt: TGTGCCACCAGGGGACTAGCGACTCAAGAGACCCAGTACTTC
CDR3aa: CATRGLATQETQYF

j_gene: TRBJ2-3
d_gene: TRBD2
v_gene: TRBV4-2
abundance: -
CDR3nt: TGTGCCAGCAGCCCGGGGACTATAAGCACAGATACGCAGTATTTT
CDR3aa: CASSPGTISTDTQYF

j_gene: TRBJ2-1
d_gene: -
v_gene: TRBV19
abundance: few
CDR3nt: TGTGCCAGTGCCGACTACAGCTCCTACAATGAGCAGTTCTTC
CDR3aa: CASADYSSYNEQFF

j_gene: TRBJ2-5
d_gene: -
v_gene: TRBV6-1
abundance: -
CDR3nt: TGTGCCAGCAGCCGGGGGTCCGTACAAGAGACCCAGTACTTC
CDR3aa: CASSRGSVQETQYF

j_gene: TRBJ1-1
d_gene: -
v_gene: TRBV28
abundance: few
CDR3nt: TGTGCCAGCAGTCCGGGGGGGCGATTGAACACTGAAGCTTTCTTT
CDR3aa: CASSPGGRLNTEAFF

j_gene: TRBJ1-1
d_gene: -
v_gene: TRBV20-1
abundance: -
CDR3nt: TGCAGTGCTAGGGGCAGCAGGAACACTGAAGCTTTCTTT
CDR3aa: CSARGSRNTEAFF

j_gene: TRBJ2-3
d_gene: -
v_gene: TRBV5-1
abundance: few
CDR3nt: TGCGCCAGCAGCTTTGACGGCGGGAACACAGATACGCAGTATTTT
CDR3aa: CASSFDGGNTDTQYF

j_gene: TRBJ2-3
d_gene: TRBD2
v_gene: TRBV12-3/TRBV12-4
abundance: -
CDR3nt: TGTGCCAGCAGTTCCGGCCGACTAGCGGGAGTTAAAGATACGCAGTATTTT
CDR3aa: CASSSGRLAGVKDTQYF

j_gene: TRBJ2-3
d_gene: TRBD1
v_gene: TRBV7-9
abundance: -
CDR3nt: TGTGCCATCCCAAAGACAGGGAGTCTTAGCACAGATACGCAGTATTTT
CDR3aa: CAIPKTGSLSTDTQYF

j_gene: TRBJ2-4
d_gene: -
v_gene: TRBV5-1
abundance: -
CDR3nt: TGCGCCAGCAGCTTGGACGGTTTAGGGGGGGTGTACTTC
CDR3aa: CASSLDGLGGVYF

j_gene: TRBJ1-2
d_gene: TRBD1
v_gene: TRBV10-3
abundance: -
CDR3nt: TGTGCCATCCAGTTCACAGGACAGGGGGCTGGTGGCTACACCTTC
CDR3aa: CAIQFTGQGAGGYTF

j_gene: TRBJ2-1
d_gene: TRBD2
v_gene: TRBV5-1
abundance: few
CDR3nt: TGCGCCAGCAGCTATTCCGGGACTAGCGGGGGGGCCAATGAGCAGTTCTTC
CDR3aa: CASSYSGTSGGANEQFF

j_gene: TRBJ2-5
d_gene: -
v_gene: TRBV10-3
abundance: many
CDR3nt: TGTGCCATCAGTACCAGGGGAGTCGAGACCCAGTACTTC
CDR3aa: CAISTRGVETQYF

j_gene: TRBJ2-7
d_gene: TRBD2
v_gene: TRBV5-1
abundance: few
CDR3nt: TGCGCCAGCAGCCTAGAGCGGGGCCCTACGGAGCAGTACTTC
CDR3aa: CASSLERGPTEQYF

j_gene: TRBJ2-2
d_gene: -
v_gene: TRBV12-3/TRBV12-4
abundance: few
CDR3nt: TGTGCCAGCATCGGAGCGGCATCACGGGGGGAGCTGTTTTTT
CDR3aa: CASIGAASRGELFF

j_gene: TRBJ1-6
d_gene: -
v_gene: TRBV5-1
abundance: few
CDR3nt: TGCGCCAGCAGCCGAGACATCCTTAATTCACCCCTCCACTTT
CDR3aa: CASSRDILNSPLHF

j_gene: TRBJ2-1
d_gene: -
v_gene: TRBV5-1
abundance: -
CDR3nt: TGCGCCAGCAGGCTAGCTGAAAGCAATGAGCAGTTCTTC
CDR3aa: CASRLAESNEQFF

j_gene: TRBJ1-6
d_gene: -
v_gene: TRBV9
abundance: -
CDR3nt: TGTGCCAGCAGCGTAGGACAGCTGAGGTCACCCCTCCACTTT
CDR3aa: CASSVGQLRSPLHF

j_gene: TRBJ2-1
d_gene: TRBD1
v_gene: TRBV19
abundance: few
CDR3nt: TGTGCCAGTAGTATTGGACCCAGGGGGTCTCGCTACAATGAGCAGTTCTTC
CDR3aa: CASSIGPRGSRYNEQFF